This is a list of T cell receptor beta chains from one sample in a study of blood T cells in healthy people across ages. One entry per CDR3 protein, called by TCRdb with MiXCR from the 5' RACE reads. The sample contains around 520,000 distinct CDR3 sequences, approximately 26% of which appear only once. The data were also submitted as part of a second study, on T cells of mothers and their children.

Sequenced: blood. Receptors originate from a boy aged 2 to 9 in good health. CDR3s include the opening cysteine and the closing phenylalanine or tryptophan. The D gene is left open where the match is weak. Size values are once, few and many counts, or a class for expanded clones, and some rows have none.

clone_size j_call d_call v_call cdr3_aa cdr3_nt
few TRBJ2-1 TRBD1 TRBV12-3/TRBV12-4 CASSPQGAEQFF TGTGCCAGCAGTCCACAGGGGGCTGAGCAGTTCTTC
few TRBJ2-3 NA TRBV7-2 CASSLDVSTDTQYF TGTGCCAGCAGCTTGGACGTTAGCACAGATACGCAGTATTTT
NA TRBJ2-5 NA TRBV7-9 CASSLARPRTGGLETQYF TGTGCCAGCAGCTTAGCGCGTCCTCGGACAGGAGGGTTAGAGACCCAGTACTTC
few TRBJ1-1 NA TRBV10-3 CAISESAEAFF TGTGCCATCAGTGAGAGCGCTGAAGCTTTCTTT
NA TRBJ2-5 NA TRBV11-2 CASSFGGVIPETQYF TGTGCCAGCAGCTTTGGCGGGGTGATTCCCGAGACCCAGTACTTC
NA TRBJ1-1 NA TRBV7-9 CASSAIGTVNTEAFF TGTGCCAGCAGCGCGATCGGGACGGTGAACACTGAAGCTTTCTTT
few TRBJ2-5 TRBD2 TRBV7-2 CASSLAGVDETQYF TGTGCCAGCAGCCTAGCGGGGGTTGACGAGACCCAGTACTTC
few TRBJ1-6 NA TRBV13 CASSPNINSPLHF TGTGCCAGCAGTCCCAATATTAATTCACCCCTCCACTTT
NA TRBJ2-3 NA TRBV5-1 CASSLGPRKTSTDTQYF TGCGCCAGCAGCTTGGGACCGCGAAAGACTAGCACAGATACGCAGTATTTT
NA TRBJ2-3 TRBD1 TRBV25-1 CASSALDRFTDTQYF TGTGCCAGCAGTGCTCTGGACAGGTTCACAGATACGCAGTATTTT
few TRBJ2-4 NA TRBV12-3/TRBV12-4 CASSSAGDGSNIQYF TGTGCCAGCAGCTCCGCGGGTGATGGTAGTAACATTCAGTACTTC
many TRBJ2-5 NA TRBV12-3/TRBV12-4 CASSLGSGPQETQYF TGTGCCAGCAGTTTAGGTAGCGGACCACAAGAGACCCAGTACTTC
NA TRBJ2-5 TRBD2 TRBV20-1 CSASGRASGRAIETQYF TGCAGTGCTAGCGGGAGGGCTAGCGGGAGGGCCATTGAGACCCAGTACTTC
NA TRBJ2-5 NA TRBV6-1 CASSEKGGRETQYF TGTGCCAGCAGTGAAAAGGGGGGTAGAGAGACCCAGTACTTC
NA TRBJ2-7 TRBD2 TRBV10-3 CAISHGGGYEQYF TGTGCCATCAGCCATGGGGGGGGCTACGAGCAGTACTTC
NA TRBJ1-1 NA TRBV21-1 CASIDRGDTEAFF TGTGCCAGCATAGACAGGGGGGACACTGAAGCTTTCTTT
NA TRBJ2-3 NA TRBV29-1 CSVGGGSTDTQYF TGCAGCGTTGGAGGAGGGAGCACAGATACGCAGTATTTT
NA TRBJ2-7 TRBD1 TRBV7-2 CASSPWTGRREQYF TGTGCCAGCAGCCCCTGGACAGGGAGGCGCGAGCAGTACTTC
NA TRBJ1-1 TRBD1 TRBV11-2 CASSSPGGMNTEAFF TGTGCCAGCAGCTCCCCAGGGGGCATGAACACTGAAGCTTTCTTT
few TRBJ2-2 TRBD1 TRBV12-3/TRBV12-4 CASSLTGGATGELFF TGTGCCAGCAGTTTGACAGGGGGCGCCACCGGGGAGCTGTTTTTT